The next 15 T cell receptor beta chains were all read from a single sample in a study of blood T cell repertoires in COVID-19. The repertoire was sequenced with immunoSEQ multiplex PCR; TCRdb's copy has only in-frame clones and lacks some. The table lists about 200,000 clones, around 88% of them singletons. Sequencing input: PBMCs or T cells enriched from blood (not recorded which). These receptors all stem from a man aged 35-49 years with acute COVID-19.

V is TRBV10-2 and J is TRBJ2-1, with 10 positions matching TRBD2. Germline lookup yields CDR1 WSHSY and CDR2 SAAADI. Trimming at V came to 4 bases and at J to 10 bases, leaving 10 bases not matched to a gene. CDR3 length: 15 residues. In DNA, the CDR3 is TGCGCCAGCAGTGCAAAGCTAGCGGGAGTGGGGGAGCAGTTCTTC. As protein: CASSAKLAGVGEQFF.

The V gene is TRBV4-3, the J gene TRBJ2-2; 8 bases line up with TRBD2. J gave up 5 bases and V 0 bases, and 11 bases lay outside the gene matches. This CDR3 region has 18 residues. CDR1 LGHNA and CDR2 YSLEER come from the germline V gene. The DNA of the CDR3 is TGCGCCAGCAGCCAAGATCCGGGACTAGGGGGACCGACCGGGGAGCTGTTTTTT. Protein sequence: CASSQDPGLGGPTGELFF.

This chain uses TRBV4-1 with TRBJ2-1, with a possible D match to TRBD1 (5 bases). This CDR3 contains 14 residues. In germline, CDR1 is MGHRA, CDR2 YSYEKL. Trimming shortened V by 1 base and J by 7 bases, and 11 bases separated the two germline ends. CDR3 protein: CASSQGTPGNEQFF. CDR3 sequence (DNA): TGCGCCAGCAGCCAAGGGACACCCGGTAATGAGCAGTTCTTC.

The rearrangement links TRBV28 to TRBJ1-2; D remains ambiguous. The CDR3 has 12 residues. In germline, CDR1 is MDHEN, CDR2 SYDVKM. V lost 4 bases and J 12 bases, leaving 15 bases between the germline ends. CDR3 protein: CASSYLTAWDTF. The CDR3 DNA reads as TGTGCCAGCAGTTACCTCACAGCTTGGGACACCTTC.

The chain is built from TRBV19 and TRBJ2-3, with D unclear. There are 16 residues in the CDR3. Germline V CDR1 and CDR2: LNHDA, SQIVND (reference sequence). Trimming took off 3 bases at V and 0 bases at J, with 13 bases between the two ends. For the CDR3, the DNA is TGTGCCAGTAGTATTGGCCCGCATTTTAGCACAGATACGCAGTATTTT. Translating gives CASSIGPHFSTDTQYF.

This rearrangement joins TRBV5-4 to TRBJ1-1; 7 bases fit TRBD1. After removal of 3 bases from V and 1 base from J, the junction contained 9 bases not matched to a gene. This CDR3 has 16 amino acids. CDR1 is SGHNT and CDR2 is YYREEE in the germline V gene (reference sequence). The CDR3 spells CASSSAPRQGNTEAFF. CDR3 sequence (DNA): TGTGCCAGCAGCTCTGCCCCCCGACAGGGGAACACTGAAGCTTTCTTT.

CDR3 in DNA: TGTGCCAGCGGTCCAGGGGGCTCAAACACTGAAGCTTTCTTT. Translating gives CASGPGGSNTEAFF. V usage is TRBV6-5 and J usage is TRBJ1-1; 8 nucleotides align to TRBD1. Germline lookup yields CDR1 MNHEY and CDR2 SVGAGI. There are 14 residues in the CDR3. V shed 8 bases, J shed 2 bases, and the junction held 7 bases outside the gene matches.

V usage is TRBV27 and J usage is TRBJ2-2, with D possibly TRBD1 on 5 matching bases. V lost 0 bases, J lost 7 bases, and 9 bases lay in between. CDR3 length: 14 amino acids. The V gene's germline CDR1 is MNHEY and CDR2 SMNVEV (reference sequence). The CDR3 here is CASSLSGVGGELFF. The DNA of the CDR3 is TGTGCCAGCAGTTTATCAGGGGTTGGCGGGGAGCTGTTTTTT.

The chain joins TRBV10-3 to TRBJ1-2; tentative D call: TRBD1 (5 bases). There are 13 residues in the CDR3. Germline V gene lookup returns CDR1 ENHRY and CDR2 SYGVKD. Deletions cut 6 bases from V and 8 bases from J, with 16 bases between. CDR3 sequence: CAIRDTPLAGYTF. For the CDR3, the DNA is TGTGCCATCAGGGACACTCCACTCGCGGGCTACACCTTC.

This chain links TRBV24-1 with TRBJ2-5; a weak D match, TRBD1 (6 bases). V lost 9 bases and J lost 4, with 17 bases in between. This CDR3 region has 14 residues. Germline loops: CDR1 KGHDR, CDR2 SFDVKD. The CDR3 loop is CATRSTGPPETQYF. In nucleotides, the CDR3 is TGTGCCACCCGGTCAACAGGGCCCCCAGAGACCCAGTACTTC.

The V and J genes are TRBV6-1 and TRBJ1-6; D remains unclear. The CDR3 runs to 15 residues. The germline CDR1 and CDR2 sequences are MNHNS and SASEGT. Between the trimmed V and J ends, which lost 2 bases and 6 bases, there was a span of 11 bases. The CDR3 reads CASSEPGVGNSPLHF. In nucleotides, the CDR3 is TGTGCCAGCAGTGAACCCGGGGTGGGTAATTCACCCCTCCACTTT.

This clone was observed a few times. CDR3 sequence: CAVQSGMPPTEQYF. As DNA, the CDR3 is TGTGCCGTCCAATCCGGGATGCCCCCTACCGAGCAGTACTTC. This rearrangement joins TRBV10-3 to TRBJ2-7; possibly TRBD2 for D (5 bases). This CDR3 has 14 amino acids. Germline V gives CDR1 ENHRY, CDR2 SYGVKD. The V and J ends lost 11 bases and 6 bases respectively, with 23 bases between them.

The V gene is TRBV6-5, the J gene TRBJ2-3; maybe TRBD1 (5 bases). V lost 6 bases and J 4 bases, leaving 11 bases between the germline ends. The CDR3 length is 13 residues. Germline CDR1 reads MNHEY; CDR2 reads SVGAGI. The CDR3 reads CASSSQGADTQYF. CDR3 nucleotides: TGTGCCAGCAGCTCGCAGGGTGCAGATACGCAGTATTTT.

The V and J genes are TRBV5-1 and TRBJ1-1, with no clear D. The CDR3 length is 14 residues. Per germline, CDR1 SGHRS and CDR2 YFSETQ. V was clipped by 2 bases and J by 5 bases, with 13 bases between them. CDR3 DNA: TGCGCCAGCAGCTTCGGGGAGGTTAATACTGAAGCTTTCTTT. This codes for CASSFGEVNTEAFF.

J is TRBJ1-1 and V is TRBV7-8; D is ambiguous. The ends were cut back, 1 base at V and 4 bases at J, with 7 bases in the middle. Looked up from germline, CDR1 is SGHVS and CDR2 is FQNEAQ. This CDR3 is built from 13 residues. The CDR3, as DNA: TGTGCCAGCAGCTTAGGATGGGCCACTGAAGCTTTCTTT. Translation: CASSLGWATEAFF.